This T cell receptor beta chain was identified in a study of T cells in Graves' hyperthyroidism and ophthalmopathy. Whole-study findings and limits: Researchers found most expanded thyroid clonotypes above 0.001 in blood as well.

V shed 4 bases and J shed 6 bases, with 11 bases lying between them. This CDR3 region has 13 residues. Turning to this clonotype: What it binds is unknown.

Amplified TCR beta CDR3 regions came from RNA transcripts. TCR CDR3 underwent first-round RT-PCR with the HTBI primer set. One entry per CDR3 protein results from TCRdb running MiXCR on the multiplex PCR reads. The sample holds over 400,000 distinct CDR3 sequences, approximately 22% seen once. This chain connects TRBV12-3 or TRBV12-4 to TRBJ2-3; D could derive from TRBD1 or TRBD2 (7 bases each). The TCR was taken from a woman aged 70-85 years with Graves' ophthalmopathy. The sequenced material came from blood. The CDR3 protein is CASSSGGADTQYF. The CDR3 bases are TGTGCCAGCAGTTCAGGGGGGGCGGATACGCAGTATTTT.